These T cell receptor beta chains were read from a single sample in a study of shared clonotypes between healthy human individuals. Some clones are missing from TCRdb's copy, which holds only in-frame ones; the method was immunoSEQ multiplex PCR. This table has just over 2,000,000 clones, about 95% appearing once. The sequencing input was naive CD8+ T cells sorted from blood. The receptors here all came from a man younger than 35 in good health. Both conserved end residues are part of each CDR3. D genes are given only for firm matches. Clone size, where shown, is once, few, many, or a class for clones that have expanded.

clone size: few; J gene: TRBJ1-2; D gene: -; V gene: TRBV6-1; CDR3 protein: CASSERGFYGYTF; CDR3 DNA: TGTGCCAGCAGTGAAAGGGGCTTCTATGGCTACACCTTC
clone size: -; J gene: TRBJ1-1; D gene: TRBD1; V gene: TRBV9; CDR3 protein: CASSVGDRVAEAFF; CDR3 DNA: TGTGCCAGCAGCGTAGGAGACAGGGTGGCTGAAGCTTTCTTT
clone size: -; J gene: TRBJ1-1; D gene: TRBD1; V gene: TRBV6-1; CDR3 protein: CASKWGRGLDTEAFF; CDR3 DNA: TGTGCCAGCAAGTGGGGCAGGGGGCTGGATACTGAAGCTTTCTTT
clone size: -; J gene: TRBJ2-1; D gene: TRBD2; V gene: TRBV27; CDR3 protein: CASSLWVGTSGRIDNEQFF; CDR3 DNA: TGTGCTAGCAGTTTATGGGTGGGGACTAGCGGGCGGATAGACAATGAGCAGTTCTTC
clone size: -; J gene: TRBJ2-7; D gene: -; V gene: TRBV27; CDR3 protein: CASGVGSSYEQYF; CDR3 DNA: TGTGCCAGCGGCGTAGGGAGCTCCTACGAGCAATACTTC
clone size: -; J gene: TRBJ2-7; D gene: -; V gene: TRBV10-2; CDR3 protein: CASSEKDYEQYF; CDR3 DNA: TGCGCCAGCAGTGAGAAAGACTACGAGCAGTACTTC
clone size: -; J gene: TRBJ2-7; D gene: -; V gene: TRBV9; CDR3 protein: CASSVWTEDEQYF; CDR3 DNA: TGTGCCAGCAGCGTCTGGACAGAGGATGAGCAGTACTTC
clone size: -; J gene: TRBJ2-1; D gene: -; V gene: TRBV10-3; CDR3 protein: CAISEAAAASSYNEQFF; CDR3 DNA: TGTGCCATCAGTGAGGCCGCAGCGGCAAGCTCCTACAATGAGCAGTTCTTC
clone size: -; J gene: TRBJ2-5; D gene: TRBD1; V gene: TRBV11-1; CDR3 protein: CASSQGTGGETQYF; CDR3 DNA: TGTGCCAGCAGCCAAGGGACAGGGGGAGAGACCCAGTACTTC
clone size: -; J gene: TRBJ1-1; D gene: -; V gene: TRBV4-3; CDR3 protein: CASSQDRDYEAFF; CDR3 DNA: TGCGCCAGCAGCCAAGACCGGGATTATGAAGCTTTCTTT
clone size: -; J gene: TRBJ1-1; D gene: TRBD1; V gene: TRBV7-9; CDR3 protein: CASSDGTGPFPDTEAFF; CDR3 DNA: TGTGCCAGCAGCGATGGGACAGGGCCTTTCCCGGACACTGAAGCTTTCTTT
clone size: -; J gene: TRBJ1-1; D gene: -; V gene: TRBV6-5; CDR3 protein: CASSFESTDTEAFF; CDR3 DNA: TGTGCCAGCAGTTTTGAGTCAACCGACACTGAAGCTTTCTTT